What follows is one T cell receptor (beta chain) and its context. The sample belongs to a study of blood T cells in healthy people across ages. CDR1 and CDR2 from the germline V gene are SGHVS and FQNEAQ. Between the trimmed V and J ends, which lost 5 bases and 3 bases, there was a span of 18 bases. The CDR3 consists of 16 residues. Together with a sample-barcoded 5' primer, a J-beta primer mix was included in a second PCR lasting about 7 to 12 cycles. Each CDR3 protein gets one entry after TCRdb re-called the 5' RACE reads with MiXCR. The data hold fewer than 1.5 million distinct CDR3 sequences, with 42% observed a single time.

The TCR comes from a woman between 18 and 29 years old in good health. The chain has TRBV7-8 and TRBJ2-3, with D tentatively TRBD2 (7 bases). Material: blood. This CDR3 is CASSTLWRGLTDTQYF. CDR3 nucleotides: TGTGCCAGCAGCACACTCTGGCGGGGGCTGACAGATACGCAGTATTTT.